The 12 T cell receptor beta chains presented below share a single source sample, sequenced in a study of control samples from healthy donors and cancer patients. Some clones are missing from TCRdb's copy, which holds only in-frame ones; the method was immunoSEQ multiplex PCR. Among fewer than 200,000 clones listed, around 94% were seen once. The sample comprised blood. All receptors come from a man aged 25-40 years in good health.

The chain has TRBV30 and TRBJ2-7; 15 bases agree with TRBD2. The CDR3 extends over 18 amino acids. V gave up 3 bases and J gave up 6 bases; unmatched junction bases: 15. CDR1 and CDR2 from the germline V gene are GTSNPN and SVGIG (reference sequence). The CDR3 region has the DNA TGTGCCTGGAGACAACACCCGGGACTAGCGGGAGGATTTGGCGAGCAGTACTTC. This encodes CAWRQHPGLAGGFGEQYF.

This clone turned up a few times. The V gene is TRBV30, the J gene TRBJ1-1; the D gene is possibly TRBD1 (5 bases). Trimming removed 5 bases from V and 1 base from J, with 32 bases in between. This CDR3 contains 20 residues. CDR1 is GTSNPN and CDR2 is SVGIG in the germline V gene (reference sequence). As DNA, the CDR3 is TGTGCCTGGGGGCTCCTGGGTAGGGGTCTGAGCGAAGGGAAGAACACTGAAGCTTTCTTT. Protein product: CAWGLLGRGLSEGKNTEAFF.

The chain recombines TRBV3-1 (or the pseudogene TRBV3-2) with TRBJ1-6; tentative D call: TRBD1 (6 bases). V was trimmed by 4 bases and J by 8 bases, leaving 18 bases between them. The CDR3 is 16 residues long. Germline CDR1 reads LGHDT; CDR2 reads YNNKEL (reference sequence). The CDR3 region is CASSPGRGLVYSPLHF. DNA of the CDR3: TGTGCCAGCAGCCCTGGGAGGGGGTTAGTGTATTCACCCCTCCACTTT.

The rearrangement joins TRBV30 to TRBJ1-3; no firm D call. CDR1 is GTSNPN, CDR2 SVGIG, per germline (reference sequence). Trimming removed 2 bases at V and 10 bases at J, with 12 bases between. The CDR3 runs to 12 residues. The CDR3 spells CAWSFRGVTIYF. CDR3 sequence (DNA): TGTGCCTGGAGTTTCCGAGGCGTAACCATATATTTT.

This chain links TRBV7-9 with TRBJ2-7; 8 nucleotides match TRBD1. V shed 5 bases and J 12 bases; nucleotides not matched to a gene: 12. The CDR3 covers 13 residues. Germline CDR1 reads SEHNR; CDR2 reads FQNEAQ (reference sequence). The CDR3 DNA is TGTGCCAGCAGCCCAAAAGGACAGGGACCGGCGTACTTC. This codes for CASSPKGQGPAYF.

This clone was detected once. The chain has TRBV12-3 or TRBV12-4 and TRBJ1-5; D unclear. The ends were cut back, 7 bases at V and 2 bases at J, with 6 bases in the middle. The CDR3 extends over 12 amino acids. CDR3 in amino acids: CASKKGNQPQHF. CDR3 sequence (DNA): TGTGCCAGCAAAAAAGGCAATCAGCCCCAGCATTTT.

Only a few counts were recorded for this clone. The chain is built from TRBV4-3 and TRBJ1-2, with D unclear. Germline values: CDR1 LGHNA, CDR2 YSLEER. V was trimmed by 0 bases and J by 3 bases, leaving 14 bases between them. The CDR3 is made up of 16 amino acids. DNA of the CDR3: TGCGCCAGCAGCCAAGATCGGCGCCAGCCAGACTATGGCTACACCTTC. It specifies CASSQDRRQPDYGYTF.

V is TRBV7-9 and J is TRBJ1-5; no clear D gene. CDR1 and CDR2 (germline): SEHNR, FQNEAQ (reference sequence). The CDR3 is 13 amino acids. Trimming took off 5 bases at V and 5 bases at J, with 10 bases between the two ends. CDR3 protein: CASSLQSDQPQHF. CDR3 nucleotides: TGTGCCAGCAGCCTACAGAGTGATCAGCCCCAGCATTTT. Full variable domain (outside the CDR3, taken from reference TRBV7-9 and TRBJ1-5): DTGVSQNPRHKITKRGQNVTFRCDPISEHNRLYWYRQTLGQGPEFLTYFQNEAQLEKSRLLSDRFSAERPKGSFSTLEIQRTEQGDSAMYLCASSLQSDQPQHFGDGTRLSIL.

The V gene is TRBV27, the J gene TRBJ2-7; the D is unclear. The CDR3 length is 14 residues. Trimming shortened V by 6 bases and J by 0 bases, and 12 bases separated the two germline ends. Germline V CDR1 and CDR2: MNHEY, SMNVEV (reference sequence). Here the CDR3 DNA reads TGTGCCAGCAGCCAGAGACACAGCTCCTACGAGCAGTACTTC. This codes for CASSQRHSSYEQYF.

CDR3 sequence (DNA): TGCGCCAGCGGGCAGGGCTCCGCCCGCTATGGCTACACCTTC. Protein: CASGQGSARYGYTF. The chain combines TRBV4-1 with TRBJ1-2, with D possibly matching TRBD1 (5 bases). The CDR3 runs 14 residues. Trimming took 8 bases from V and 4 from J, leaving 17 bases between them. Germline V gene lookup returns CDR1 MGHRA and CDR2 YSYEKL.

The chain combines TRBV19 with TRBJ1-5; the match to TRBD1 covers 9 bases. The CDR3 extends over 19 amino acids. In germline, CDR1 is LNHDA, CDR2 SQIVND (reference sequence). J lost 0 bases, V lost 7 bases, and 16 bases had no gene match. CDR3 residues: CASTDRDRVLGYSNQPQHF. CDR3 bases: TGTGCCAGTACTGACCGGGACAGGGTCCTTGGGTATAGCAATCAGCCCCAGCATTTT.

The chain links TRBV28 to TRBJ2-7; 12 bases align to TRBD1. There are 15 residues in the CDR3. Per the germline V gene, CDR1 is MDHEN and CDR2 is SYDVKM. V was pared by 4 bases and J by 7 bases, with 8 bases of the junction left unmatched. The CDR3 protein is CASSSVGQGAGEQYF. The CDR3 bases are TGTGCCAGCAGTTCAGTGGGACAGGGGGCTGGAGAGCAGTACTTC.